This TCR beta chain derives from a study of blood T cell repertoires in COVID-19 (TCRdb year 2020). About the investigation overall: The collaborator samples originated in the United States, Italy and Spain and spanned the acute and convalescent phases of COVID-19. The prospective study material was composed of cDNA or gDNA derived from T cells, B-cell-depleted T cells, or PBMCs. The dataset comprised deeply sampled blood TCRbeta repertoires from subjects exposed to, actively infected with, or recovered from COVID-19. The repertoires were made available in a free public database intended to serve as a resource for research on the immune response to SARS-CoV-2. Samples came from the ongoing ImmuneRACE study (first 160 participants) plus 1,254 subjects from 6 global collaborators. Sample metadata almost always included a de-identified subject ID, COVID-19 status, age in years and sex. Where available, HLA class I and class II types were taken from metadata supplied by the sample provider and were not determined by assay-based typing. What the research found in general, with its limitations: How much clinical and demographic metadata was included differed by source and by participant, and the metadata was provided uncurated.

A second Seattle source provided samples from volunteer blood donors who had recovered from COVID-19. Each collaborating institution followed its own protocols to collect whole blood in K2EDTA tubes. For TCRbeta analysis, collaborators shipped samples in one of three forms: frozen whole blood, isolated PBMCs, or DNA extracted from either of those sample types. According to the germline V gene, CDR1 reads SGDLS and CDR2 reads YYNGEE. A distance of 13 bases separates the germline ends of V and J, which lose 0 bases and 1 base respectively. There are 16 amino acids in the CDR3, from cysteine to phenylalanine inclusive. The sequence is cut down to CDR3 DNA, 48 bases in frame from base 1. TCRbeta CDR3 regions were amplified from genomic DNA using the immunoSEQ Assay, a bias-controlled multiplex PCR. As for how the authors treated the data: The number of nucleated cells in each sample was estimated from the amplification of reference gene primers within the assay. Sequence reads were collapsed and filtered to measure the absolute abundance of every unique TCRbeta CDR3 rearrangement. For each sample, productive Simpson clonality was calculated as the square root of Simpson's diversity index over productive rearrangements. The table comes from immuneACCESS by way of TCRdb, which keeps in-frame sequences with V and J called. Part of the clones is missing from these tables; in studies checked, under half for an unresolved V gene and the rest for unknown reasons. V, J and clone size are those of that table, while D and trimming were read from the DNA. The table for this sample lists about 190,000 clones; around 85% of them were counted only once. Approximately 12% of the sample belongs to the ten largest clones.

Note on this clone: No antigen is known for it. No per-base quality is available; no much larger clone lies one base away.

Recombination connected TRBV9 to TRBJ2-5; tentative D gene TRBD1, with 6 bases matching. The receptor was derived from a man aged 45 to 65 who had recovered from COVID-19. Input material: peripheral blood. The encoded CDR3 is CASSVEDSGPQETQYF. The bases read TGTGCCAGCAGCGTAGAGGACAGTGGACCCCAAGAGACCCAGTACTTC.